The clone carrying this T cell receptor beta chain was found many times. Antigen: not known. The data were obtained in a study of neurological immune-mediated disorders. Study outcomes and limitations: While HTLV-1-associated myelopathy showed the greatest TCR clonal expansion, multiple sclerosis showed the least, falling below healthy controls. Sharing of CDR3 amino acid sequences among expanded clones across subjects was absent, suggesting private repertoires in all groups.

Synthesis of cDNA was performed by 5'RACE using 10-nucleotide random UMIs. Each CDR3 protein is one row after TCRdb ran MiXCR on the 5' RACE reads. The table has roughly 39,000 distinct CDR3 sequences, around 7.2% seen once; the top ten hold just over 5.5%. Trimming took off 5 bases at V and 5 bases at J, with 11 bases between the two ends. Germline V gives CDR1 SGHTA, CDR2 FQGNSA. The CDR3 length is 13 residues. Sorted libraries came from around 1 million CD4+ or CD8+ T cells. The chain employs TRBV7-2 and TRBJ2-3, with D unresolved. This TCR came from a man aged 45-60 years in good health. Sequencing used CD4+ T cells from blood. This chain's CDR3 is CASSRSRIDTQYF. CDR3 coding DNA: TGTGCCAGCAGCAGGTCCCGGATAGATACGCAGTATTTT.